These 25 T cell receptor beta chains were sequenced from one sample in a study of blood T cell repertoires in COVID-19 (dated by TCRdb to 2019 to 2021). The library was prepared using the immunoSEQ multiplex PCR assay. TCRdb obtained this table from immuneACCESS and retained in-frame rearrangements with V and J assigned. These tables miss some clones; where compared with another copy, unresolved V genes account for less than half of the shortfall, and the remainder is unexplained. Recorded for this sample are about 220,000 clones; approximately 83% of them occurred a single time. The top ten clonotypes cover 3% to 4% of the sample. The material sequenced was PBMCs or T cells enriched from blood (not recorded which). All receptors derive from a woman aged 55-70 years who had recovered from COVID-19.

The chain recombines TRBV19 with TRBJ2-5; possible D gene TRBD2, 6 bases. The germline gives CDR1 LNHDA, CDR2 SQIVND (reference sequence). The ends were cut back, 8 bases at V and 4 bases at J, with 11 bases in the middle. CDR3 length: 12 amino acids. The CDR3 here is CASRGTVETQYF. DNA of the CDR3: TGTGCCAGTCGAGGGACTGTAGAGACCCAGTACTTC.

DNA for the CDR3: TGTGCCAGCAGTTTACAGGGGACACAACAAGAGACCCAGTACTTC. This sequence encodes CASSLQGTQQETQYF. The chain employs TRBV27 and TRBJ2-5; D is possibly TRBD1 (6 bases). V was cut by 2 bases and J by 2 bases, with 12 bases left in between. The length of the CDR3 is 15 residues. Looked up from germline, CDR1 is MNHEY and CDR2 is SMNVEV (reference sequence).

This clone appeared once. This chain joins TRBV9 and TRBJ1-2; the D gene is possibly TRBD1 (5 bases). Germline CDR1 and CDR2: SGDLS and YYNGEE. The V end was cut by 6 bases, the J end by 1 base, with 13 bases between. The CDR3 runs to 14 residues. CDR3 DNA sequence: TGTGCCAGCACCCTGACAGAATTTAACTATGGCTACACCTTC. Protein sequence: CASTLTEFNYGYTF.

J is TRBJ2-4 and V is TRBV6-1; no firm D call. CDR1 and CDR2 (germline): MNHNS, SASEGT. V was pared by 2 bases and J by 0 bases, with 14 bases between. CDR3 size: 17 residues. The CDR3 is CASSEMVVRLAKNIQYF. The CDR3 DNA sequence: TGTGCCAGCAGTGAAATGGTCGTCAGACTAGCCAAAAACATTCAGTACTTC.

This chain connects TRBV6-5 to TRBJ1-3; 10 nucleotides line up with TRBD1. This CDR3 is 14 amino acids long. Germline V CDR1 and CDR2: MNHEY, SVGAGI. V lost 7 bases to trimming and J lost 2 bases; unmatched junction nucleotides: 2. The CDR3 loop reads CASNGQGAGNTIYF. Here the CDR3 DNA reads TGTGCCAGCAATGGACAGGGGGCTGGAAACACCATATATTTT.

The chain joins TRBV28 to TRBJ2-1, with a weak D call TRBD1 (5 bases). The CDR3 sequence is 12 residues long. Trimming removed 4 bases from V and 9 bases from J, with 10 bases in between. Germline lookup yields CDR1 MDHEN and CDR2 SYDVKM. The CDR3 region has the DNA TGTGCCAGCAGTTACAGGAACCTTGAGCAGTTCTTC. Its translation: CASSYRNLEQFF.

The chain combines TRBV19 with TRBJ2-3; D gene ambiguous. This CDR3 spans 16 amino acids. Germline V lookup: CDR1 LNHDA, CDR2 SQIVND (reference sequence). V gave up 3 bases and J gave up 0 bases, with 13 bases separating them. The CDR3 here is CASSMSLRFSTDTQYF. The CDR3 DNA sequence: TGTGCCAGTAGTATGTCACTTCGATTTAGCACAGATACGCAGTATTTT.

The chain carries TRBV4-2 and TRBJ1-2; D not certain. Germline loops: CDR1 LGHNA, CDR2 YNFKEQ. The CDR3 is 16 residues long. Trimming removed 3 bases at V and 4 bases at J, with 18 bases between. The DNA for the CDR3 is TGTGCCAGCAGCCAGCCCTCGGATGCAGCGATCTATGGCTACACCTTC. Translating gives CASSQPSDAAIYGYTF.

This clone has a single count. The rearrangement uses TRBV5-5 and TRBJ2-7; the D gene is possibly TRBD2 (5 bases). CDR3 size: 15 residues. CDR1 is SGHKS, CDR2 YYEKEE, per germline (reference sequence). Trimming shortened V by 6 bases and J by 0 bases, and 16 bases separated the two germline ends. The CDR3 loop reads CASTVGAASSYEQYF. In nucleotides, the CDR3 is TGTGCCAGCACCGTGGGAGCAGCTAGCTCCTACGAGCAGTACTTC.

This clone was seen once. The V gene is TRBV7-3, the J gene TRBJ2-5; TRBD2 aligns across 14 bases. V gave up 2 bases and J gave up 4 bases; unmatched junction bases: 12. Germline values: CDR1 SGHTA, CDR2 FQGTGA. The CDR3 sequence is 19 residues long. The CDR3 sequence: CASSLSGTSGGVERETQYF. The CDR3 region has the DNA TGTGCCAGCAGCTTATCCGGGACTAGCGGGGGTGTAGAAAGAGAGACCCAGTACTTC.

The chain recombines TRBV18 with TRBJ2-1, with 8 bases fitting TRBD2. The CDR3 contains 16 residues. The V segment lost 0 bases and the J segment 5 bases; nucleotides outside the gene matches: 6. In germline, CDR1 is KGHSH, CDR2 LQKENI. The CDR3 is CASSPPSLAGNNEQFF. The DNA for the CDR3 is TGTGCCAGCTCACCACCCAGCCTAGCGGGTAACAATGAGCAGTTCTTC.

The J gene is TRBJ2-7, the V gene TRBV5-1; 10 bases agree with TRBD2. Per the germline V gene, CDR1 is SGHRS and CDR2 is YFSETQ. Trimming removed 3 bases from V and 2 bases from J; junction bases left unmatched: 5. The CDR3 has 15 residues. This CDR3 is CASSWTSGEAYEQYF. The DNA of the CDR3 is TGCGCCAGCAGCTGGACTAGCGGAGAGGCCTACGAGCAGTACTTC. Full variable domain (remainder filled in from reference TRBV5-1 and TRBJ2-7): KAGVTQTPRYLIKTRGQQVTLSCSPISGHRSVSWYQQTPGQGLQFLFEYFSETQRNKGNFPGRFSGRQFSNSRSEMNVSTLELGDSALYLCASSWTSGEAYEQYFGPGTRLTVT.

The chain links TRBV9 to TRBJ2-3, with a possible D match to TRBD2 (5 bases). The CDR3 has 13 residues. Trimming cost V 3 bases and J 10 bases, with 15 bases left between them. Looked up from germline, CDR1 is SGDLS and CDR2 is YYNGEE. This CDR3 is CASSGVREAPQYF. CDR3 coding DNA: TGTGCCAGCAGCGGCGTGAGGGAAGCCCCGCAGTATTTT.

This clone is categorized as medium-sized. J is TRBJ1-5 and V is TRBV5-8; no firm D call. The germline V and J ends were trimmed by 0 bases and 6 bases, with 4 bases remaining between them. The CDR3 has 12 amino acids. The germline V gene encodes CDR1 SGHTS and CDR2 YDEGEE. The CDR3 DNA sequence: TGTGCCAGCAGCTTGGTCAGTCAGCCCCAGCATTTT. Encoded protein: CASSLVSQPQHF.

Written as DNA, the CDR3 is TGTGCCAGCAGCCAATCCGGGACAGGGGGAGGGGAGCTGTTTTTT. Translating it yields CASSQSGTGGGELFF. The chain joins TRBV7-3 to TRBJ2-2; 11 nucleotides agree with TRBD1. From germline, CDR1 is SGHTA and CDR2 FQGTGA. V lost 5 bases to trimming and J lost 8 bases; unmatched junction nucleotides: 7. The CDR3 is 15 amino acids.

The V and J genes are TRBV5-8 and TRBJ2-3; D is perhaps TRBD2 (6 bases). CDR1 is SGHTS and CDR2 is YDEGEE in the germline V gene. The CDR3 sequence is 11 residues long. V was cut by 10 bases and J by 1 base, with 7 bases left in between. CDR3 protein: CASGGTDTQYF. The CDR3 DNA follows: TGTGCCTCGGGGGGCACAGATACGCAGTATTTT.

The rearrangement links TRBV7-8 to TRBJ2-2, with D maybe TRBD2 (6 bases). Trimming stripped 4 bases from V and 5 bases from J, with 17 bases between. This CDR3 has 16 residues. Germline assignment: CDR1 SGHVS and CDR2 FQNEAQ. The CDR3, as DNA: TGTGCCAGCAGCTGGCTCGCAGGGAGGAGGACCGGGGAGCTGTTTTTT. It encodes CASSWLAGRRTGELFF.

The V and J genes are TRBV6-5 and TRBJ1-1; TRBD1 matches at 7 bases. Germline V gene data show CDR1 as MNHEY and CDR2 as SVGAGI. V shed 5 bases and J 10 bases; nucleotides not matched to a gene: 16. The CDR3 is 15 residues long. CDR3 nucleotide sequence: TGTGCCAGCAGTCGACAGGGAAAGGCGTCAAATGGAGCTTTCTTT. It encodes CASSRQGKASNGAFF.

The chain is built from TRBV5-1 and TRBJ2-1, with TRBD2 as a possible D gene (5 bases). The CDR3 spans 13 residues. The V end was cut by 5 bases, the J end by 7 bases, with 13 bases between. CDR1 is SGHRS and CDR2 is YFSETQ in the germline V gene. The CDR3 bases are TGCGCCAGCAGGAGGGCCTCAGGAAATGAGCAGTTCTTC. Translating it yields CASRRASGNEQFF. Drawing the rest from reference TRBV5-1 and TRBJ2-1, the complete variable domain is KAGVTQTPRYLIKTRGQQVTLSCSPISGHRSVSWYQQTPGQGLQFLFEYFSETQRNKGNFPGRFSGRQFSNSRSEMNVSTLELGDSALYLCASRRASGNEQFFGPGTRLTVL.

The J gene is TRBJ1-3, the V gene TRBV12-3 or TRBV12-4; a possible D gene is TRBD1 (5 bases). V lost 6 bases, J lost 7 bases, and 10 bases lay in between. The CDR3 totals 12 residues. The chain's CDR3 is CASRGGGNTIYF. The CDR3, as DNA: TGTGCCAGCAGGGGGGGAGGGAACACCATATATTTT.

The chain is built from TRBV9 and TRBJ1-3; 10 nucleotides align to TRBD1. Germline assignment: CDR1 SGDLS and CDR2 YYNGEE. This CDR3 is built from 17 residues. With V trimmed by 3 bases and J by 2 bases, 8 bases remained unmatched. The CDR3 spells CASSARTGTGAGNTIYF. CDR3 coding DNA: TGTGCCAGCAGCGCTAGAACCGGGACAGGGGCTGGAAACACCATATATTTT.

This clone was observed a single time. The V call is TRBV4-3, the J call TRBJ1-4, with 8 bases lining up with TRBD1. The ends lost 4 bases at V and 8 bases at J; junction bases unmatched: 12. Germline CDR1 reads LGHNA; CDR2 reads YSLEER. The CDR3 has 16 amino acids. CDR3 amino acids: CASSLIQGAVAEKLFF. In DNA, the CDR3 is TGCGCCAGCAGCCTCATTCAGGGGGCGGTTGCGGAAAAACTGTTTTTT.

This chain connects TRBV5-6 to TRBJ2-4; possibly TRBD1 for D (6 bases). This CDR3 has 14 amino acids. Trimming took off 2 bases at V and 1 base at J, with 7 bases between the two ends. CDR1 and CDR2 from the germline V gene are SGHDT and YYEEEE. The CDR3 loop is CASSFTGAKNIQYF. For the CDR3, the DNA is TGTGCCAGCAGCTTTACAGGGGCCAAAAACATTCAGTACTTC.

This chain uses TRBV5-4 with TRBJ2-1, with TRBD2 identical over 10 bases. Looked up from germline, CDR1 is SGHNT and CDR2 is YYREEE (reference sequence). Trimming at V came to 0 bases and at J to 7 bases, leaving 7 bases not matched to a gene. The CDR3 spans 16 residues. CDR3 coding DNA: TGTGCCAGCAGCTTGGGTCTAGCGGGAGTTGGGAATGAGCAGTTCTTC. Its translation: CASSLGLAGVGNEQFF.

The count of this clone is one. CDR3 DNA sequence: TGCGCCAGCAGCCAAGAGTTGCGGGGGGGATACAATGAGCAGTTCTTC. As protein: CASSQELRGGYNEQFF. The chain carries TRBV4-3 and TRBJ2-1, with 9 nucleotides matching TRBD2. The CDR3 runs 16 residues. Trimming cost V 0 bases and J 4 bases; bases outside gene matches: 4. Germline CDR1 and CDR2: LGHNA and YSLEER.